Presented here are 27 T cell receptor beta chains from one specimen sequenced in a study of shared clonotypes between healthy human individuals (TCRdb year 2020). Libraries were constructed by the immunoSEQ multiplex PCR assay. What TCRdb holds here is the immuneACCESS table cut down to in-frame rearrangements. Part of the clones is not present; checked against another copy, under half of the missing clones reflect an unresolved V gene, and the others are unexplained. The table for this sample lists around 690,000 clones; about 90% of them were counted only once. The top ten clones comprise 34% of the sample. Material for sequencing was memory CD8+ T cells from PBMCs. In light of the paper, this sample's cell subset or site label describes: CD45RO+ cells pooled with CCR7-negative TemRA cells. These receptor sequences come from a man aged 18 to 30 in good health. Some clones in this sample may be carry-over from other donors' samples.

CDR3 DNA: TGTGCCAGCAGCCTGGGACAGGGGACAATCATGAACACTGAAGCTTTCTTT. The encoded protein is CASSLGQGTIMNTEAFF. The chain links TRBV7-9 to TRBJ1-1, with TRBD1 identical over 10 bases. Per germline, CDR1 SEHNR and CDR2 FQNEAQ (reference sequence). The CDR3 runs 17 residues. Germline trimming cut 5 bases from V and 0 bases from J; bases unmatched to any gene: 9. Full variable domain (missing parts from reference TRBV7-9 and TRBJ1-1): DTGVSQNPRHKITKRGQNVTFRCDPISEHNRLYWYRQTLGQGPEFLTYFQNEAQLEKSRLLSDRFSAERPKGSFSTLEIQRTEQGDSAMYLCASSLGQGTIMNTEAFFGQGTRLTVV.

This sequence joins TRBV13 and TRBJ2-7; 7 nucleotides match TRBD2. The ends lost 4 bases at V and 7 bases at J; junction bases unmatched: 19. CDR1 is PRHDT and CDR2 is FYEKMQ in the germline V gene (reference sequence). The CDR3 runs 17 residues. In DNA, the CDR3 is TGTGCCAGCAGCTGTGACGTGGCTAGCGGAGGGTGTAGAGAGCAGTACTTC. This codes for CASSCDVASGGCREQYF.

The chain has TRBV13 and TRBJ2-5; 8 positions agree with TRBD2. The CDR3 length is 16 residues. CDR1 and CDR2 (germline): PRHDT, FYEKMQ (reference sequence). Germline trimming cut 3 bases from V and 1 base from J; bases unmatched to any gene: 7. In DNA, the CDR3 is TGTGCCAGCAGCTTGGGTCGGGAGGGCCTCCAAGAGACCCAGTACTTC. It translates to CASSLGREGLQETQYF. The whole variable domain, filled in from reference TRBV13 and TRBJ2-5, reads AAGVIQSPRHLIKEKRETATLKCYPIPRHDTVYWYQQGPGQDPQFLISFYEKMQSDKGSIPDRFSAQQFSDYHSELNMSSLELGDSALYFCASSLGREGLQETQYFGPGTRLLVL.

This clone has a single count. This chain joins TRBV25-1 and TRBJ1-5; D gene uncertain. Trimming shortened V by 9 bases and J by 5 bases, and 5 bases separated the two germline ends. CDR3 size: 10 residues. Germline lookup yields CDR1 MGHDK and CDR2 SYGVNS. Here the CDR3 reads CASGDQPQHF. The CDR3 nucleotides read TGTGCCAGTGGTGATCAGCCCCAGCATTTT.

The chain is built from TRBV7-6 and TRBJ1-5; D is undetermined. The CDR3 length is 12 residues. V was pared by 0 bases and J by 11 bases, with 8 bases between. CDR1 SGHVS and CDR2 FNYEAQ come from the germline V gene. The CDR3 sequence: CASSLAGRAQHF. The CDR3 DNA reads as TGTGCCAGCAGCTTAGCTGGGAGGGCCCAGCATTTT. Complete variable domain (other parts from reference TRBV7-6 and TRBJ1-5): GAGVSQSPRYKVTKRGQDVALRCDPISGHVSLYWYRQALGQGPEFLTYFNYEAQQDKSGLPNDRFSAERPEGSISTLTIQRTEQRDSAMYRCASSLAGRAQHFGDGTRLSIL.

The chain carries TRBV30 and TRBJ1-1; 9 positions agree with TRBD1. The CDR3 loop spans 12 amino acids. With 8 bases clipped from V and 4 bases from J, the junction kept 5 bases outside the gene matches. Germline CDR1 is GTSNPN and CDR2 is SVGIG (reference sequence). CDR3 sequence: CATDRGSTEAFF. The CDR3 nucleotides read TGTGCCACGGACAGGGGCTCCACTGAAGCTTTCTTT.

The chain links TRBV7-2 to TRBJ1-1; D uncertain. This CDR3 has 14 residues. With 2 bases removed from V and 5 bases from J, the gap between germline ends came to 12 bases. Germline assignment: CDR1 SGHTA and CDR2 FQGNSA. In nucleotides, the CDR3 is TGTGCCAGCAGCTTATCGGGTTATGGTACTGAAGCTTTCTTT. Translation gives CASSLSGYGTEAFF.

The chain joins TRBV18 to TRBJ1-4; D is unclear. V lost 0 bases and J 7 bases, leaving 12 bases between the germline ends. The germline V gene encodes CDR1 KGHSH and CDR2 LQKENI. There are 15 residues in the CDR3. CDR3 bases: TGTGCCAGCTCACCACCGGCGGTAGGGATTGAAAAACTGTTTTTT. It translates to CASSPPAVGIEKLFF.

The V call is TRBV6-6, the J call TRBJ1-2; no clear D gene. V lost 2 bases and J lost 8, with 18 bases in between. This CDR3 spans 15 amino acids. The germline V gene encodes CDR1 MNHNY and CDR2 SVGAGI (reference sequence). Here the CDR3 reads CASSYDRASPQGYTF. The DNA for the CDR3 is TGTGCCAGCAGTTACGATAGGGCCTCTCCCCAAGGCTACACCTTC.

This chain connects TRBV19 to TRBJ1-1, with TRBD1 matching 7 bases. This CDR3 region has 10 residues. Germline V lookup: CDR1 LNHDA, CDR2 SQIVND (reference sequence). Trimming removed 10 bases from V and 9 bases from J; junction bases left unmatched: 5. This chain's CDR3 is CATQDRQAFF. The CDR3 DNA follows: TGTGCCACCCAGGACAGGCAAGCTTTCTTT.

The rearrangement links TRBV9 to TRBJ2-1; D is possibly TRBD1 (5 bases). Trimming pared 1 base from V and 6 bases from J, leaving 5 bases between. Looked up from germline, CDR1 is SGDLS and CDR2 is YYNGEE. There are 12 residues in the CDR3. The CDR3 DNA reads TGTGCCAGCAGCGTACAGGGCAATGAGCAGTTCTTC. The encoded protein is CASSVQGNEQFF.

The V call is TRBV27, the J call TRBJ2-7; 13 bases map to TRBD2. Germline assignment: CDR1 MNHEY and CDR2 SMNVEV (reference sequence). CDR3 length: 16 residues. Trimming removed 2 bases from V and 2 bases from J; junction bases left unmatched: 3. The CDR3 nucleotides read TGTGCCAGCAGTTTAGCGGGACTAGCGGGACCCTACGAGCAGTACTTC. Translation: CASSLAGLAGPYEQYF.

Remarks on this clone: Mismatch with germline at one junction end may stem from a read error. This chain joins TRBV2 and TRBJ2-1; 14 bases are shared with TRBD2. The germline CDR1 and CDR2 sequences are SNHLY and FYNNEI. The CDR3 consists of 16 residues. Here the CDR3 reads CASREGTSGSVGEQFF. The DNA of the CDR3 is TGTGCCAGCAGAGAAGGGACTAGCGGGAGCGTTGGAGAGCAGTTCTTC.

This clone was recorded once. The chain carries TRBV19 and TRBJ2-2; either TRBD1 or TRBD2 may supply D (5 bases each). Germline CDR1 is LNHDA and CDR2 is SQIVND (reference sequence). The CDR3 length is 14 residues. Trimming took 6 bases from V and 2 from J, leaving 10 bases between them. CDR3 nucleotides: TGTGCCAGTAGCGCCGGGGACAACACCGGGGAGCTGTTTTTT. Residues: CASSAGDNTGELFF. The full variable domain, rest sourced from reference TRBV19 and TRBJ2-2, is DGGITQSPKYLFRKEGQNVTLSCEQNLNHDAMYWYRQDPGQGLRLIYYSQIVNDFQKGDIAEGYSVSREKKESFPLTVTSAQKNPTAFYLCASSAGDNTGELFFGEGSRLTVL.

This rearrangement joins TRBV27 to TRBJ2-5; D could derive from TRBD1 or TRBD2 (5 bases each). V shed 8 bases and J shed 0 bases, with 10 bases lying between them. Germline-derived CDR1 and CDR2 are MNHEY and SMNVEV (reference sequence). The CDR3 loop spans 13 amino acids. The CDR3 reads CASSGANQETQYF. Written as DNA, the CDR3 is TGTGCCAGCTCCGGGGCCAACCAAGAGACCCAGTACTTC.

The CDR3 spells CASSEAQRQPQHF. The CDR3 DNA is TGTGCCAGCAGTGAAGCGCAACGTCAGCCCCAGCATTTT. The chain carries TRBV2 and TRBJ1-5; D is unresolved. Trimming took 0 bases from V and 6 from J, leaving 6 bases between them. The CDR3 is 13 amino acids. Germline V gene data show CDR1 as SNHLY and CDR2 as FYNNEI.

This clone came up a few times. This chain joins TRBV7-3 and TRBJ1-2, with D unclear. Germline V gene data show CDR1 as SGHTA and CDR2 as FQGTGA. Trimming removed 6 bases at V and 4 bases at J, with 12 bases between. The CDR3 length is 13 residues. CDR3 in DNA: TGTGCCAGCAGGGCCGGGCCCGGCTATGGCTACACCTTC. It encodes CASRAGPGYGYTF.

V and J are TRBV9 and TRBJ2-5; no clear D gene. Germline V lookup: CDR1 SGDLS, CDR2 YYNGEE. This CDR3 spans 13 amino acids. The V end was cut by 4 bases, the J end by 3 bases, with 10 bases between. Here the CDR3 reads CASSSAAKETQYF. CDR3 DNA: TGTGCCAGCAGCTCGGCAGCGAAAGAGACCCAGTACTTC.

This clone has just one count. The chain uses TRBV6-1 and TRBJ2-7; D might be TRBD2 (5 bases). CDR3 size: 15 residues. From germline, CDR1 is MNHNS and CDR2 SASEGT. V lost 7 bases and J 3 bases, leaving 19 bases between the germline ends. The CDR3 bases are TGTGCCAGCATCCCGACCGCGGAGGTAAGCTACGAGCAGTACTTC. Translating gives CASIPTAEVSYEQYF.

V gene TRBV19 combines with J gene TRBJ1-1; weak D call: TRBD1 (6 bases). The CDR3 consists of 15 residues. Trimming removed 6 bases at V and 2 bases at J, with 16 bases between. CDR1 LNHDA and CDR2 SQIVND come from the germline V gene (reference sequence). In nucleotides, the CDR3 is TGTGCCAGTAGATATGGGGCCGGGGGCAACACTGAAGCTTTCTTT. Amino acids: CASRYGAGGNTEAFF.

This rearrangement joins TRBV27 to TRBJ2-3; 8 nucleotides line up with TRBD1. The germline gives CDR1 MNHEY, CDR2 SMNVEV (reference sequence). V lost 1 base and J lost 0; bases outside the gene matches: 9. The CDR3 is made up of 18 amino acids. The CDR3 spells CASSLFRGQSLSTDTQYF. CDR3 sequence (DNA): TGTGCCAGCAGTTTATTCAGGGGGCAATCCCTAAGCACAGATACGCAGTATTTT.

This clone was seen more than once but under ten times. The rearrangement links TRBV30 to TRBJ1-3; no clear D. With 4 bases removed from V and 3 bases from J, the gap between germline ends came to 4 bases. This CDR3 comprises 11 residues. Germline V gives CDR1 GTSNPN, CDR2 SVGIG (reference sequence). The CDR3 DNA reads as TGTGCCTGGAAAGTTGGAAACACCATATATTTT. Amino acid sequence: CAWKVGNTIYF.

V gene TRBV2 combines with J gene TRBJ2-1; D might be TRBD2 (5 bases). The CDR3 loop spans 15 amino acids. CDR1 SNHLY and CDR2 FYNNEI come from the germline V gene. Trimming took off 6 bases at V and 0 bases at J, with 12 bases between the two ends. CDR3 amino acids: CASRQDSSSYNEQFF. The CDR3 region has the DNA TGTGCCAGCAGGCAGGACTCAAGCTCCTACAATGAGCAGTTCTTC.

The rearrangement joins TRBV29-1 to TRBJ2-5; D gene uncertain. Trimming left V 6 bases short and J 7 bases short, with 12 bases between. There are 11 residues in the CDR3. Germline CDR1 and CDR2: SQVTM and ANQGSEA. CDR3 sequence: CSVDSDWTQYF. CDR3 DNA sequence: TGCAGCGTAGATAGTGACTGGACCCAGTACTTC.

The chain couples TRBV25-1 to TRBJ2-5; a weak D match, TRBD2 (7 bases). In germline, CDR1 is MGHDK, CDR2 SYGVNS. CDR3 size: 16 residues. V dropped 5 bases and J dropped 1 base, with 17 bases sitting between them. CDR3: CASSPTGGHPQETQYF. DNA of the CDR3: TGTGCCAGCAGTCCCACGGGGGGACACCCCCAAGAGACCCAGTACTTC.

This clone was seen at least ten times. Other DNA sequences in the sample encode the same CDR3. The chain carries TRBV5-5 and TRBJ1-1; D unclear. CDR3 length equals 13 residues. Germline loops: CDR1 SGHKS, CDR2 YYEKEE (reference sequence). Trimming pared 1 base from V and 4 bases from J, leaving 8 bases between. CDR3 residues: CASSLSLSTEAFF. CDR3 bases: TGTGCCAGCAGCTTGTCCCTTTCCACTGAAGCTTTCTTT.

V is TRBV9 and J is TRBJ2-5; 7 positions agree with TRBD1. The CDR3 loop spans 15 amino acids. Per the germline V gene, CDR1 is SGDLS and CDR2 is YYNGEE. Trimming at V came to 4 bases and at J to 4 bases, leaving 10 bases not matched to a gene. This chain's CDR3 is CASSQTGTVRETQYF. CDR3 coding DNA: TGTGCCAGCAGCCAGACCGGGACAGTGCGAGAGACCCAGTACTTC.